The source of this T cell receptor (beta chain) is a study of somatic mutations in cytotoxic T cells in rheumatoid arthritis. The wider study: Patient blood (less than 32 ml EDTA) was drawn right after diagnosis, before any treatment.

This CDR3 contains 15 residues. Deletions cut 7 bases from V and 3 bases from J, with 16 bases between. Per germline, CDR1 SNHLY and CDR2 FYNNEI. Sequenced by immunoSEQ multiplex PCR; TCRdb stores in-frame clones only, minus some. Here the sample spans about 18,000 clones, roughly four fifths being singletons. General study points: Significant differences in CD8+ T-cell clonality were not found between rheumatoid arthritis patients and healthy controls (age-matched). Nobody knew which antigens the expanded CD8+ clones targeted. Of around 60 patients, 8 or 9 had a largest CD8+ clone that exceeded 20% of CD8+ cells.

About this clone itself: No antigen is known for it.

The chain has TRBV2 and TRBJ1-5, with D perhaps TRBD1 (6 bases). This TCR was recovered from an adult with rheumatoid arthritis. Sequencing was performed on CD8+ T cells sorted from blood. The CDR3 spells CASNAVGGVNQPQHF. CDR3 sequence (DNA): TGTGCCAGCAATGCCGTAGGGGGGGTCAATCAGCCCCAGCATTTT.